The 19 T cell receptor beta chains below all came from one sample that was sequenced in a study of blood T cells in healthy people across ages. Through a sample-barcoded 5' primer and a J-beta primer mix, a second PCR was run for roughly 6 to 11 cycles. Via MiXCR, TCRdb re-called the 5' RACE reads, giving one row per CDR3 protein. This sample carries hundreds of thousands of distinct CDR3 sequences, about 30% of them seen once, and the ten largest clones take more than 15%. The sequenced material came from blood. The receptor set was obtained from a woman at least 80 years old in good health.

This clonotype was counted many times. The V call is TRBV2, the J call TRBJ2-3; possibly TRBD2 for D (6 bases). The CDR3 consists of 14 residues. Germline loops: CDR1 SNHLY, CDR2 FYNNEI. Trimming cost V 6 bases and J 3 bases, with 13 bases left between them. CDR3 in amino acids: CASSATGVTDTQYF. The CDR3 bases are TGTGCCAGCAGCGCGACGGGGGTGACAGATACGCAGTATTTT. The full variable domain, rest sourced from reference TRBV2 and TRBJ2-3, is EPEVTQTPSHQVTQMGQEVILRCVPISNHLYFYWYRQILGQKVEFLVSFYNNEISEKSEIFDDQFSVERPDGSNFTLKIRSTKLEDSAMYFCASSATGVTDTQYFGPGTRLTVL.

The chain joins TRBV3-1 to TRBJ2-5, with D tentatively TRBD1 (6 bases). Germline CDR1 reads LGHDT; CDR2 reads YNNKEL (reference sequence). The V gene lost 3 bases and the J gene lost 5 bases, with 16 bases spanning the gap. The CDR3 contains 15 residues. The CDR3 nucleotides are TGTGCCAGCAGCCAGGGTAACCCAACAGGGGAGACCCAGTACTTC. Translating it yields CASSQGNPTGETQYF.

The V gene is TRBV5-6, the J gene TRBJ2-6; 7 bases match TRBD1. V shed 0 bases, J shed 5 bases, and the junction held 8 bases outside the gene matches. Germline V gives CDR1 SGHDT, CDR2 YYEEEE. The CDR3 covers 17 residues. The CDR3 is CASSLAMRGHRANVLTF. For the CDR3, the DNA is TGTGCCAGCAGCTTGGCTATGAGGGGGCACCGGGCCAACGTCCTGACTTTC.

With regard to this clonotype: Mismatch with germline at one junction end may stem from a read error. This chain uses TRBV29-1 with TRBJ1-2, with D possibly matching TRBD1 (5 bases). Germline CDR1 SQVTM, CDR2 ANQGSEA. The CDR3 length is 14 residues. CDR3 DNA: TGCAGCGTCAGGCCTCAGACAGACAACTATGACTACACCTTC. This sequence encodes CSVRPQTDNYDYTF.

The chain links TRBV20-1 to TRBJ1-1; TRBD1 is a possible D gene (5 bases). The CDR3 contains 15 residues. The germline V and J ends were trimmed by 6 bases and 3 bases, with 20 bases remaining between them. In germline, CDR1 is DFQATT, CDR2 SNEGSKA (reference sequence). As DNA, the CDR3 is TGCAGTGCCCTCCTAATCTGGGGGGGGGACACTGAAGCTTTCTTT. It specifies CSALLIWGGDTEAFF.

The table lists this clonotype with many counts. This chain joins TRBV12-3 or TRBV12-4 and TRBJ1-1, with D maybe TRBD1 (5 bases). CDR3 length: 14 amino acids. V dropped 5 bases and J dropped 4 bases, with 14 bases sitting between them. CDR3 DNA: TGTGCCAGCAGTCTTCAGGGCACCGCCACTGAAGCTTTCTTT. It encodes CASSLQGTATEAFF.

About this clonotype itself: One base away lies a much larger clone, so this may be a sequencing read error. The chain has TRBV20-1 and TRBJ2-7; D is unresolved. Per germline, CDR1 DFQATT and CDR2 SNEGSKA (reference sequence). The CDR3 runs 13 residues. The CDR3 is CSASRTPSHEQYF. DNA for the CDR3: TGCAGTGCTAGTAGGACCCCCTCCCACGAGCAGTACTTC.

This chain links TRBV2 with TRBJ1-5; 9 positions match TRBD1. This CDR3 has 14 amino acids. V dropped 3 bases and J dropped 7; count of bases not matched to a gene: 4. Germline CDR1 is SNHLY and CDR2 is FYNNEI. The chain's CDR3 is CASSEGQGEQPQHF. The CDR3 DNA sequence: TGTGCCAGCAGTGAGGGACAGGGTGAACAGCCCCAGCATTTT. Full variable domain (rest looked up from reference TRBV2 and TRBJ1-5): EPEVTQTPSHQVTQMGQEVILRCVPISNHLYFYWYRQILGQKVEFLVSFYNNEISEKSEIFDDQFSVERPDGSNFTLKIRSTKLEDSAMYFCASSEGQGEQPQHFGDGTRLSIL.

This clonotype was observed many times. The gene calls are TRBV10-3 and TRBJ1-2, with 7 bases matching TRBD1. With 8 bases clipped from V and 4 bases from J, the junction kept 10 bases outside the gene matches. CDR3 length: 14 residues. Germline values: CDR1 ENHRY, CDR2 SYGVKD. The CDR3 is CAIQTGTDFYGYTF. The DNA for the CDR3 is TGTGCCATCCAGACCGGGACAGACTTCTATGGCTACACCTTC.

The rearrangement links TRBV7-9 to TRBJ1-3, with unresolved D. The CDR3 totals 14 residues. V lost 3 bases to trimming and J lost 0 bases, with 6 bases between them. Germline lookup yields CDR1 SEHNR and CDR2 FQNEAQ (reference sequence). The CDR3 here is CASSFGDSGNTIYF. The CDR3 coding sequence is TGTGCCAGCAGCTTCGGTGACTCTGGAAACACCATATATTTT.

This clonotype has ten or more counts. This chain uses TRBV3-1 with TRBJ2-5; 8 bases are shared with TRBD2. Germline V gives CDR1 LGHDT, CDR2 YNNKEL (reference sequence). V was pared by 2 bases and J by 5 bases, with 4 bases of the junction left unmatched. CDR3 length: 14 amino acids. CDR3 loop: CASSQRTSSETQYF. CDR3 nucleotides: TGTGCCAGCAGCCAAAGGACTAGCTCGGAGACCCAGTACTTC.

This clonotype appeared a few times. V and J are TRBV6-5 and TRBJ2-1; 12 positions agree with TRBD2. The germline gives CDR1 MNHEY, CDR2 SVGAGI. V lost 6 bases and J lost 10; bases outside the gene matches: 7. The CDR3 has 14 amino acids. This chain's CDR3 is CASSQKLAGGEQFF. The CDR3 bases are TGTGCCAGCAGCCAAAAGCTAGCGGGGGGGGAGCAGTTCTTC.

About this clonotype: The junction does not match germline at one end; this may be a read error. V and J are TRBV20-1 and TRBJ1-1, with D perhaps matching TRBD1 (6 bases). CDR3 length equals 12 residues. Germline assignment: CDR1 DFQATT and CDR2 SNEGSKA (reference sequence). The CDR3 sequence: CRASGRGAEAFF. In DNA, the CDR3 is TGCAGGGCTAGTGGCAGGGGTGCTGAAGCTTTCTTT.

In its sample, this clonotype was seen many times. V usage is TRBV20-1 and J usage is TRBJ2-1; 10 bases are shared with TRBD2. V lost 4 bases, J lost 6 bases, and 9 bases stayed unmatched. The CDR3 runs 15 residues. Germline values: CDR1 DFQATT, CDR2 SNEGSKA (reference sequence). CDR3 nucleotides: TGCAGTGCTACCTTAGCGGGGGGTCAATTCAATGAGCAGTTCTTC. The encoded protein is CSATLAGGQFNEQFF.

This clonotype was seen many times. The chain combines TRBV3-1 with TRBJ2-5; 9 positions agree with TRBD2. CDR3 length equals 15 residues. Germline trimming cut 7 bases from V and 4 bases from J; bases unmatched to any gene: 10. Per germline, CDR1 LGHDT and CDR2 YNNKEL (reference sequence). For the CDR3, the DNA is TGTGCCAGCAAGGCTAGCGGGGCGTTCGGAGAGACCCAGTACTTC. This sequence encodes CASKASGAFGETQYF.

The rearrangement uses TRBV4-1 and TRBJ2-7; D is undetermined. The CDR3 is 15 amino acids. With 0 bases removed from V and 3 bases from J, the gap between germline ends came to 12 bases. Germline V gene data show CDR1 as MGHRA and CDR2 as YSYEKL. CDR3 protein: CASSQDPSFNYEQYF. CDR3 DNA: TGCGCCAGCAGCCAAGATCCATCCTTTAACTACGAGCAGTACTTC.

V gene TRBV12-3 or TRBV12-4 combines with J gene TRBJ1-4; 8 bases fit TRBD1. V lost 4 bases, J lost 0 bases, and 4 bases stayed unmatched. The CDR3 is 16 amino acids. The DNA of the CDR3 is TGTGCCAGCAGTTGGGACAGGCTTGCAACTAATGAAAAACTGTTTTTT. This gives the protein CASSWDRLATNEKLFF.

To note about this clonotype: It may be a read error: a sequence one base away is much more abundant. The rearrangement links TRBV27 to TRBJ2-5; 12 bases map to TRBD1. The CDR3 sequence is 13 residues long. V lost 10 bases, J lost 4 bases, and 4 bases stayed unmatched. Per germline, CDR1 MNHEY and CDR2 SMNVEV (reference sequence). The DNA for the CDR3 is TGTGCCACCGGGACAGGGGGCCGAGAGACCCAGTACTTC. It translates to CATGTGGRETQYF.

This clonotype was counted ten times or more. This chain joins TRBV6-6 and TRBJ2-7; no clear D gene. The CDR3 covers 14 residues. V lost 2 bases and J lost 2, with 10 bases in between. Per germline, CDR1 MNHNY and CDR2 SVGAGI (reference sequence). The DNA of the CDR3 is TGTGCCAGCAGTTACGACCCCCGGGCCTACGAGCAGTACTTC. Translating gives CASSYDPRAYEQYF.